The following is a T cell receptor (beta chain) sequence with its context. The entry originates in a study of blood T cell repertoires in COVID-19. The overall study: Acute and convalescent COVID-19 specimens originated in the United States, Italy and Spain. T cells, B-cell-depleted T cells, or PBMCs provided the cDNA or gDNA that served as material.

The germline V and J ends were trimmed by 5 bases and 8 bases, with 16 bases remaining between them. The CDR3 sequence is 14 residues long. Per germline, CDR1 SGHTA and CDR2 FQGNSA. Source study methods: It was from reference gene primer amplification that nucleated cell counts were estimated. TCRdb's copy holds only in-frame clones and misses some; the assay was immunoSEQ multiplex PCR. The V and J calls and clone size were taken over from that table, and D and trimming were inferred from the DNA. The sample has more than 75,000 clones; approximately 80% are singletons. The specimen sequenced was peripheral blood. V and J are TRBV7-2 and TRBJ1-5, with D tentatively TRBD1 (5 bases). This sequence was found in a human donor in a cohort sampled during active COVID-19. CDR3 amino acids: CASSHTGLGEPQHF. The CDR3, as DNA: TGTGCCAGCAGCCATACGGGACTCGGGGAGCCCCAGCATTTT.